This TCR beta chain was profiled in a study of tumor-infiltrating lymphocytes in primary liver carcinoma. A primer in the constant region served to generate TCR beta cDNA from about 480 ng of total RNA. Amplification in three nested multiplex PCR rounds with slightly modified ARM-PCR gave rise to TCR beta libraries. The first two PCR rounds used TRBV1-TRBV30 forward primers with a C-beta reverse primer, nine to eleven cycles each. TCRdb re-derived calls from the multiplex PCR reads in MiXCR, one entry per CDR3 protein. The data hold tens of thousands of distinct CDR3 sequences, with 72% observed a single time. Co-extraction of RNA and DNA was performed on roughly 17-32 mg of unsorted bulk tissue. Researchers took samples from five separate regions of each tumor. This CDR3 is 15 amino acids long. The germline CDR1 and CDR2 sequences are SNHLY and FYNNEI. In regard to this clonotype: What it binds is not known. The junction differs from germline at one of its ends, possibly a read error.

General study points: Tumor region pairs outstripped tumor-adjacent and tumor-blood pairs in overlap.

The chain combines TRBV2 with TRBJ2-1; TRBD2 aligns across 12 bases. The sample comprised liver tumor tissue from sampling region 1. The subset denotes: tumor region T1, superior pole. The TCR was taken from a man aged 40-49 years with primary liver carcinoma and hepatitis B virus infection. The CDR3 spells CASSPLAGGFNEKFF. The DNA of the CDR3 is TGTGCCAGCAGCCCACTAGCGGGAGGATTCAATGAGAAGTTCTTC.